The TCR beta chain described here comes from a study of blood T cell repertoires in COVID-19. Turning to the study itself: The United States, Italy and Spain supplied acute and convalescent COVID-19 samples.

Unmatched junction bases numbered 18, after V lost 5 bases and J lost 3 bases. The CDR3 spans 19 residues. Germline loops: CDR1 SGHTA, CDR2 FQGNSA. As handled by the study authors: The assay estimated nucleated cells by amplifying reference gene primers. This table comes from immunoSEQ multiplex PCR, and its TCRdb copy is limited to in-frame clones, with some not included. V and J calls and clone size come straight from that table; D and trimming were deduced from the DNA. Of roughly 100,000 clones in the sample, about nine tenths were seen once. Sequencing was performed on peripheral blood. The chain has TRBV7-2 and TRBJ2-1; TRBD2 matches at 8 bases. The receptor's source is a man in his fifties with acute or convalescent COVID-19. The CDR3 here is CASSISSVGLAGVYNEQFF. CDR3 nucleotides: TGTGCCAGCAGCATATCCTCGGTTGGTCTAGCGGGTGTCTACAATGAGCAGTTCTTC.